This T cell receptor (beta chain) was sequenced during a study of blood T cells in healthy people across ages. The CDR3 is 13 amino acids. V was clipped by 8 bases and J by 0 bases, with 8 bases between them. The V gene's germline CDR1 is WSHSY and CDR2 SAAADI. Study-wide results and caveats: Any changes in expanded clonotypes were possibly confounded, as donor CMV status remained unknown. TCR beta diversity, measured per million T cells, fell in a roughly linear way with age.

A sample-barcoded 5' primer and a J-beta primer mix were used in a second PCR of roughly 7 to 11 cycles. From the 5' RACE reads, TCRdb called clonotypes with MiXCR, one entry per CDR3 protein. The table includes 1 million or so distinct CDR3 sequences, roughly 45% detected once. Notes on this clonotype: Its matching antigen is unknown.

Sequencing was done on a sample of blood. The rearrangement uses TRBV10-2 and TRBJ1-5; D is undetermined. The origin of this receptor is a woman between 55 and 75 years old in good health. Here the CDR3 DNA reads TGCGCCAGCGGAGGGAGTAGCAATCAGCCCCAGCATTTT. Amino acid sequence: CASGGSSNQPQHF.